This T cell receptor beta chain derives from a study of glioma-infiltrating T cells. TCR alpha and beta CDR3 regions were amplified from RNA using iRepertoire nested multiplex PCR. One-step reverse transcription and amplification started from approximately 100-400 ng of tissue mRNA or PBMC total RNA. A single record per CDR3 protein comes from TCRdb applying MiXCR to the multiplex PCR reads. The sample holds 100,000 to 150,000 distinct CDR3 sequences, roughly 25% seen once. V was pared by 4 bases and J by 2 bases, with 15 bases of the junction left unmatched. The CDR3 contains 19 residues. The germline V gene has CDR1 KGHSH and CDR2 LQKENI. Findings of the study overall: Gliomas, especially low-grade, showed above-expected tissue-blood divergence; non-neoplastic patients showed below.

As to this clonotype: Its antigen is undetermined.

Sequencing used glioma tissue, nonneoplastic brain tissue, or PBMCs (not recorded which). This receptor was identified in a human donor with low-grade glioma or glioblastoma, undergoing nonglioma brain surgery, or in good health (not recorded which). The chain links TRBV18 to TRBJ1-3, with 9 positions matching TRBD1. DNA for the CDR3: TGTGCCAGCTCACGACCCGGGACAGGGTCACAGGAAACTGGAAACACCATATATTTT. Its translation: CASSRPGTGSQETGNTIYF.